Below are 23 T cell receptor beta chains sequenced from a single sample in a study of blood T cell repertoires in COVID-19. This table comes from immunoSEQ multiplex PCR, and its TCRdb copy is limited to in-frame clones, with some not included. The sample contains 330,000 or so clones, 89% of which appear only once. Material: peripheral blood. These receptors were collected from a woman in her fifties or sixties with COVID-19, enrolled during active disease.

The CDR3 sequence: CASSSQGGFSEQFF. In nucleotides, the CDR3 is TGTGCCAGCAGCTCCCAAGGAGGGTTCAGTGAGCAGTTCTTC. The chain links TRBV5-4 to TRBJ2-1; tentative D call: TRBD2 (6 bases). The V gene lost 3 bases and the J gene lost 9 bases, with 16 bases spanning the gap. Germline lookup yields CDR1 SGHNT and CDR2 YYREEE (reference sequence). The CDR3 runs to 14 residues.

This rearrangement joins TRBV24-1 to TRBJ2-7, with 11 bases matching TRBD2. The J segment lost 12 bases and the V segment lost 4 bases, leaving 13 bases of the junction unmatched. The CDR3 loop spans 15 amino acids. The germline gives CDR1 KGHDR, CDR2 SFDVKD. CDR3 nucleotides: TGTGCCACCAGTGACCCACCGGGACTAGCGGCTGAGGGGTACTTC. Translating gives CATSDPPGLAAEGYF.

The chain carries TRBV5-5 and TRBJ2-7, with TRBD1 identical over 11 bases. The CDR3 sequence is 14 residues long. Germline V lookup: CDR1 SGHKS, CDR2 YYEKEE (reference sequence). The V segment lost 4 bases and the J segment 2 bases; nucleotides outside the gene matches: 2. CDR3 protein: CASSRDRGTYEQYF. The DNA of the CDR3 is TGTGCCAGCAGCCGGGACAGGGGGACCTACGAGCAGTACTTC. Full variable domain (rest looked up from reference TRBV5-5 and TRBJ2-7): DAGVTQSPTHLIKTRGQQVTLRCSPISGHKSVSWYQQVLGQGPQFIFQYYEKEERGRGNFPDRFSARQFPNYSSELNVNALLLGDSALYLCASSRDRGTYEQYFGPGTRLTVT.

This chain joins TRBV28 and TRBJ2-7; D remains unclear. V was trimmed by 6 bases and J by 12 bases, leaving 18 bases between them. This CDR3 region has 12 residues. The germline V gene encodes CDR1 MDHEN and CDR2 SYDVKM. The CDR3 region is CASSPRLHLRYF. In DNA, the CDR3 is TGTGCCAGCAGCCCCCGACTTCACCTTCGGTACTTC.

This chain joins TRBV27 and TRBJ1-2, with a tentative D call TRBD1 (5 bases). The CDR3 has 13 residues. V dropped 3 bases and J dropped 3 bases, with 8 bases sitting between them. Germline-derived CDR1 and CDR2 are MNHEY and SMNVEV (reference sequence). CDR3 sequence: CASSLKGDYGYTF. As DNA, the CDR3 is TGTGCCAGCAGTTTGAAAGGGGACTATGGCTACACCTTC.

As for this clone: Sequence at one end of the junction differs from germline and may be a read error. The sample holds other DNA sequences that translate to the same CDR3. The chain employs TRBV28 and TRBJ1-3; maybe TRBD1 (6 bases). There are 15 residues in the CDR3. The germline V gene has CDR1 MDHEN and CDR2 SYDVKM. This CDR3 is CASRDSLASGNTIYF. The CDR3 nucleotides read TGTGCCAGCAGGGACAGTCTCGCCTCTGGAAACACTATATATTTT.

This chain connects TRBV27 to TRBJ2-1; 11 bases line up with TRBD2. Germline lookup yields CDR1 MNHEY and CDR2 SMNVEV (reference sequence). The ends lost 8 bases at V and 7 bases at J; junction bases unmatched: 25. The CDR3 runs 20 residues. The CDR3 DNA reads as TGTGCCAGCCACTCCCAGCCTAGCTACAGTAGCGGGGGGGCGGAAAATGAGCAGTTCTTC. It encodes CASHSQPSYSSGGAENEQFF.

About this clone: The CDR3 carries no conserved terminal phenylalanine or tryptophan, so it likely arises from a read error. The DNA is left out, because the CDR3 cannot be placed on it with certainty; the CDR3 is given as TCRdb lists it. The chain is built from TRBV7-4 and TRBJ1-1. 11 amino acids form the CDR3, both terminal residues included. The germline gives CDR1 SGHVT, CDR2 SQSDAQ. The CDR3 reads CASSSGGKSFT.

The chain couples TRBV5-1 to TRBJ2-4, with 13 positions matching TRBD2. The trim removed 2 bases at V and 1 base at J, leaving 9 bases unmatched. CDR1 and CDR2 (germline): SGHRS, YFSETQ. The CDR3 runs 19 residues. CDR3 amino acids: CASSFEGLAGPWAKNIQYF. The CDR3 DNA reads TGCGCCAGCAGCTTTGAGGGACTAGCGGGGCCCTGGGCCAAAAACATTCAGTACTTC.

The chain couples TRBV7-9 to TRBJ1-4, with unresolved D. CDR3 length: 11 residues. Germline CDR1 and CDR2: SEHNR and FQNEAQ (reference sequence). Trimming took off 8 bases at V and 8 bases at J, with 9 bases between the two ends. The CDR3 DNA follows: TGTGCCAGCGGGCTCAGGGAAAAACTGTTTTTT. Translation: CASGLREKLFF.

J is TRBJ2-7 and V is TRBV11-3; the D gene is possibly TRBD2 (5 bases). There are 14 residues in the CDR3. Between the trimmed V and J ends, which lost 1 base and 2 bases, there was a span of 9 bases. Looked up from germline, CDR1 is SGHNT and CDR2 is YENEEA. DNA of the CDR3: TGTGCCAGCAGCTTAGGGTACGGGACCTACGAGCAGTACTTC. This codes for CASSLGYGTYEQYF.

This clone is a singleton in its sample. The chain combines TRBV30 with TRBJ2-7, with D maybe TRBD1 (6 bases). Germline CDR1 reads GTSNPN; CDR2 reads SVGIG (reference sequence). The V and J ends lost 3 bases and 4 bases respectively, with 10 bases between them. The CDR3 consists of 12 residues. The CDR3 sequence: CAWRAGQYEQYF. The DNA for the CDR3 is TGTGCCTGGAGGGCCGGACAGTACGAGCAGTACTTC.

The CDR3 nucleotides are TGTGCCTGGACTGGAGGGTACGGACAGCCCCAGCATTTT. Its translation: CAWTGGYGQPQHF. This rearrangement joins TRBV30 to TRBJ1-5; the D is unclear. The CDR3 contains 13 residues. Germline CDR1 is GTSNPN and CDR2 is SVGIG (reference sequence). The V end lost 4 bases, the J end lost 7 bases, and 14 bases lay between the germline ends.

The chain joins TRBV19 to TRBJ1-4; possibly TRBD1 for D (6 bases). V was pared by 6 bases and J by 7 bases, with 12 bases between. This CDR3 is 13 amino acids long. Germline loops: CDR1 LNHDA, CDR2 SQIVND (reference sequence). The CDR3 region has the DNA TGTGCCAGTAGAAGACAGGTTGGTGAAAAACTGTTTTTT. This gives the protein CASRRQVGEKLFF.

This sequence joins TRBV7-3 and TRBJ1-1; 9 nucleotides match TRBD1. The CDR3 has 15 residues. The V segment lost 2 bases and the J segment 2 bases; nucleotides outside the gene matches: 3. Per germline, CDR1 SGHTA and CDR2 FQGTGA. This CDR3 is CASSLGGQGNTEAFF. Here the CDR3 DNA reads TGTGCCAGCAGCTTAGGGGGACAGGGAAACACTGAAGCTTTCTTT.

This chain connects TRBV5-1 to TRBJ2-3; D remains unclear. Trimming removed 0 bases at V and 0 bases at J, with 14 bases between. The CDR3 covers 17 residues. Germline values: CDR1 SGHRS, CDR2 YFSETQ. The CDR3 loop is CASSLAWATPSTDTQYF. CDR3 bases: TGCGCCAGCAGCTTGGCTTGGGCTACTCCTAGCACAGATACGCAGTATTTT.

This chain joins TRBV9 and TRBJ2-5, with 11 positions matching TRBD2. CDR3 length equals 15 residues. Per germline, CDR1 SGDLS and CDR2 YYNGEE. V trimming: 3 bases; J trimming: 5 bases; junction bases outside the gene matches: 6. In DNA, the CDR3 is TGTGCCAGCAGCGCAATAGCGGGGGGGGTGGAGACCCAGTACTTC. Protein sequence: CASSAIAGGVETQYF.

The V call is TRBV5-8, the J call TRBJ2-3; possibly TRBD2 for D (5 bases). The CDR3 loop spans 13 amino acids. The V end was cut by 3 bases, the J end by 3 bases, with 8 bases between. The germline V gene encodes CDR1 SGHTS and CDR2 YDEGEE. CDR3 sequence reads: CASSWPGTDTQYF. The CDR3 region has the DNA TGTGCCAGCAGCTGGCCGGGAACAGATACGCAGTATTTT. The whole variable domain, remainder taken from reference TRBV5-8 and TRBJ2-3, is EAGVTQSPTHLIKTRGQQATLRCSPISGHTSVYWYQQALGLGLQFLLWYDEGEERNRGNFPPRFSGRQFPNYSSELNVNALELEDSALYLCASSWPGTDTQYFGPGTRLTVL.

The V and J genes are TRBV5-4 and TRBJ2-7; 11 nucleotides agree with TRBD2. Trimming at V came to 0 bases and at J to 1 base, leaving 0 bases not matched to a gene. Germline lookup yields CDR1 SGHNT and CDR2 YYREEE (reference sequence). CDR3 length: 15 residues. The CDR3 DNA follows: TGTGCCAGCAGCTTGGGACTAGCGGGGTCCTACGAGCAGTACTTC. Amino acids: CASSLGLAGSYEQYF.

The genes are TRBV5-4 and TRBJ2-5; tentative D call: TRBD1 (5 bases). V was trimmed by 4 bases and J by 3 bases, leaving 16 bases between them. Germline V gene sequence: CDR1 SGHNT, CDR2 YYREEE (reference sequence). The CDR3 has 15 residues. This chain's CDR3 is CASSPDSLNKETQYF. The CDR3 DNA is TGTGCCAGCAGCCCCGACAGCCTGAATAAAGAGACCCAGTACTTC.

The chain links TRBV5-1 to TRBJ2-3; TRBD2 matches at 12 bases. There are 15 residues in the CDR3. Germline V lookup: CDR1 SGHRS, CDR2 YFSETQ. The V and J ends lost 10 bases and 2 bases, in that order; junction bases with no gene match: 8. The chain's CDR3 is CAGSLAGGVTDTQYF. The CDR3 DNA reads as TGCGCCGGCTCACTAGCGGGGGGCGTCACAGATACGCAGTATTTT. Combining the CDR3 with reference TRBV5-1 and TRBJ2-3 gives the whole variable domain KAGVTQTPRYLIKTRGQQVTLSCSPISGHRSVSWYQQTPGQGLQFLFEYFSETQRNKGNFPGRFSGRQFSNSRSEMNVSTLELGDSALYLCAGSLAGGVTDTQYFGPGTRLTVL.

This clone was picked up one time. V gene TRBV5-1 combines with J gene TRBJ1-1; a possible D gene is TRBD1 (6 bases). Germline V CDR1 and CDR2: SGHRS, YFSETQ. V was clipped by 4 bases and J by 1 base, with 11 bases between them. The length of the CDR3 is 14 residues. In nucleotides, the CDR3 is TGCGCCAGCAGCCTCGGACAGCCGAACACTGAAGCTTTCTTT. Its translation is CASSLGQPNTEAFF.

The sample holds a few counts of this clone. The V call is TRBV24-1, the J call TRBJ1-5; 9 bases agree with TRBD1. V lost 9 bases, J lost 1 base, and 9 bases stayed unmatched. Germline loops: CDR1 KGHDR, CDR2 SFDVKD. The CDR3 totals 16 residues. The CDR3: CATSGQGGRSNQPQHF. The DNA of the CDR3 is TGTGCCACCTCGGGACAGGGAGGTCGAAGCAATCAGCCCCAGCATTTT.